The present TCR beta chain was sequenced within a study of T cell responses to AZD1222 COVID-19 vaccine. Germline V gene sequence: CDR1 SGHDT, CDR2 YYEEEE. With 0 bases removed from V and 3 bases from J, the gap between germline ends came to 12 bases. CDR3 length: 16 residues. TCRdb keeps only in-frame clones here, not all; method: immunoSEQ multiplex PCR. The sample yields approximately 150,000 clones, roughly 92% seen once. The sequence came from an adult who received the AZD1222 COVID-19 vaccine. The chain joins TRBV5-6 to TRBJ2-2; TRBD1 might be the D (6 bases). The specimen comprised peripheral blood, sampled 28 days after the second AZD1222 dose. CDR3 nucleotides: TGTGCCAGCAGCTTGGGAACAGGGTGGGACACCGGGGAGCTGTTTTTT. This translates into CASSLGTGWDTGELFF.